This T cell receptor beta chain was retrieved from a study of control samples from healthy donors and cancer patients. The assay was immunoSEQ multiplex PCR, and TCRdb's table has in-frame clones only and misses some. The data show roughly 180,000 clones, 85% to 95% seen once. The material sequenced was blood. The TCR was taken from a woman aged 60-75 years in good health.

CDR3: CASHRDRHTEAFF. DNA for the CDR3: TGTGCCAGCCATCGGGACCGCCACACTGAAGCTTTCTTT. The chain couples TRBV5-4 to TRBJ1-1, with D possibly TRBD1 on 5 matching bases. The CDR3 spans 13 residues. From germline, CDR1 is SGHNT and CDR2 YYREEE (reference sequence). Trimming shortened V by 7 bases and J by 3 bases, and 13 bases separated the two germline ends.